Following are 19 T cell receptor beta chains from one sample sequenced in a study of cytomegalovirus exposure and HLA in healthy donors. PCR was performed using 60 Vbeta and 13 Jbeta primers. Here immunoSEQ multiplex PCR was the method, and the copy in TCRdb shows in-frame clones only, minus some. The sample comprises about 190,000 clones, around 75% of which are singletons, and approximately 2.8% rests with the top ten. The sequenced sample consisted of PBMCs. The receptor set was obtained from a woman aged 25-40 years in good health and CMV-seropositive.

The chain has TRBV27 and TRBJ1-5, with a tentative D call TRBD1 (6 bases). Germline lookup yields CDR1 MNHEY and CDR2 SMNVEV (reference sequence). CDR3 length equals 15 residues. The germline V and J ends were trimmed by 0 bases and 7 bases, with 13 bases remaining between them. In DNA form, the CDR3 reads TGTGCCAGCAGTTTATCACAGGGTGGGCACCAGCCCCAGCATTTT. It translates to CASSLSQGGHQPQHF.

This clone has a single count. One end of the junction is discordant with germline, which a read error may explain. This rearrangement joins TRBV7-9 to TRBJ2-7, with 7 bases fitting TRBD1. Germline values: CDR1 SEHNR, CDR2 FQNEAQ (reference sequence). CDR3 length equals 15 residues. CDR3 protein: CSSSLSQGVFYEQYF. DNA for the CDR3: TGTTCCAGCAGCTTAAGTCAGGGGGTATTCTACGAGCAGTACTTC.

This clone showed up just once. The V gene is TRBV4-2, the J gene TRBJ2-5, with TRBD2 matching over 7 bases. The CDR3 length is 12 residues. CDR1 and CDR2 from the germline V gene are LGHNA and YNFKEQ. V lost 8 bases to trimming and J lost 5 bases; unmatched junction nucleotides: 5. The CDR3 loop reads CASGYGGETQYF. Here the CDR3 DNA reads TGTGCCAGCGGTTACGGGGGGGAGACCCAGTACTTC.

The chain is built from TRBV10-3 and TRBJ2-5; TRBD2 matches at 11 bases. V shed 5 bases, J shed 3 bases, and the junction held 11 bases outside the gene matches. Germline V gene data show CDR1 as ENHRY and CDR2 as SYGVKD. The CDR3 totals 17 residues. The CDR3 DNA is TGTGCCATCAGTATATCCCCCGGGACTAGCGGAAAAGAGACCCAGTACTTC. The encoded protein is CAISISPGTSGKETQYF.

This clone came up once. V gene TRBV11-2 combines with J gene TRBJ1-1, with D possibly being TRBD1 (5 bases). Germline lookup yields CDR1 SGHAT and CDR2 FQNNGV. Trimming removed 6 bases from V and 4 bases from J, with 15 bases in between. The CDR3 is 14 residues long. The CDR3 nucleotides read TGTGCCAGCAGAAATCCCGGGAGGGGCACTGAAGCTTTCTTT. This codes for CASRNPGRGTEAFF.

V usage is TRBV7-6 and J usage is TRBJ2-5; TRBD2 might be the D (5 bases). The CDR3 is 15 amino acids. The ends were cut back, 1 base at V and 0 bases at J, with 9 bases in the middle. In germline, CDR1 is SGHVS, CDR2 FNYEAQ. CDR3 residues: CASSLESGYQETQYF. In DNA form, the CDR3 reads TGTGCCAGCAGCTTAGAGTCGGGGTACCAAGAGACCCAGTACTTC.

This clone was seen only a few times. The rearrangement joins TRBV4-1 to TRBJ1-6; D is possibly TRBD1 (5 bases). Germline V gene sequence: CDR1 MGHRA, CDR2 YSYEKL. The CDR3 is 17 amino acids. Trimming stripped 1 base from V and 6 bases from J, with 16 bases between. The CDR3 coding sequence is TGCGCCAGCAGCCAAGTGCTCGGGGGTAGGGGTAATTCACCCCTCCACTTT. Translating it yields CASSQVLGGRGNSPLHF.

CDR3 protein: CASRALGLNEQFF. DNA for the CDR3: TGTGCCAGTAGGGCCCTAGGCCTCAATGAGCAGTTCTTC. The chain has TRBV19 and TRBJ2-1; D is uncertain. The germline V and J ends were trimmed by 6 bases and 6 bases, with 12 bases remaining between them. The length of the CDR3 is 13 residues. Per the germline V gene, CDR1 is LNHDA and CDR2 is SQIVND (reference sequence). Together with reference TRBV19 and TRBJ2-1, the CDR3 gives the full variable domain: DGGITQSPKYLFRKEGQNVTLSCEQNLNHDAMYWYRQDPGQGLRLIYYSQIVNDFQKGDIAEGYSVSREKKESFPLTVTSAQKNPTAFYLCASRALGLNEQFFGPGTRLTVL.

The gene calls are TRBV5-4 and TRBJ2-2; 10 positions agree with TRBD2. The germline V gene has CDR1 SGHNT and CDR2 YYREEE (reference sequence). V lost 0 bases and J lost 7; bases outside the gene matches: 6. This CDR3 has 16 amino acids. The CDR3 coding sequence is TGTGCCAGCAGCTTGGCTAGCGGGAGAATGGGCGGGGAGCTGTTTTTT. Its translation: CASSLASGRMGGELFF.

V is TRBV10-2 and J is TRBJ1-1; no reliable D call. This CDR3 is built from 11 residues. With 7 bases removed from V and 6 bases from J, the gap between germline ends came to 9 bases. Looked up from germline, CDR1 is WSHSY and CDR2 is SAAADI. In DNA form, the CDR3 reads TGCGCCAGCATCTGGCAGGCTGAAGCTTTCTTT. Translating it yields CASIWQAEAFF.

The chain employs TRBV5-1 and TRBJ1-1; TRBD1 matches at 9 bases. CDR1 and CDR2 (germline): SGHRS, YFSETQ. The length of the CDR3 is 15 residues. Germline trimming cut 2 bases from V and 1 base from J; bases unmatched to any gene: 3. The CDR3 loop reads CASSLQGAENTEAFF. CDR3 DNA sequence: TGCGCCAGCAGCTTACAGGGGGCGGAGAACACTGAAGCTTTCTTT.

This sequence joins TRBV5-1 and TRBJ2-7, with 9 bases lining up with TRBD2. Germline CDR1 reads SGHRS; CDR2 reads YFSETQ. With V trimmed by 3 bases and J by 5 bases, 3 bases remained unmatched. The CDR3 runs to 13 residues. In DNA, the CDR3 is TGCGCCAGCAGCTCTAGCGGGAAGGACGAGCAGTACTTC. Encoded protein: CASSSSGKDEQYF.

The count of this clone is one. The CDR3 is CASSPLNRETDTQYF. Here the CDR3 DNA reads TGTGCCAGCAGCCCCTTAAATCGGGAAACAGATACGCAGTATTTT. The chain has TRBV11-2 and TRBJ2-3, with a possible D match to TRBD2 (5 bases). CDR3 length: 15 amino acids. Trimming took off 5 bases at V and 3 bases at J, with 15 bases between the two ends. Germline values: CDR1 SGHAT, CDR2 FQNNGV.

The genes are TRBV6-1 and TRBJ2-3, with D possibly matching TRBD2 (6 bases). The CDR3 length is 14 residues. Germline lookup yields CDR1 MNHNS and CDR2 SASEGT. The V end lost 8 bases, the J end lost 4 bases, and 16 bases lay between the germline ends. The chain's CDR3 is CASRVGRMADTQYF. Written as DNA, the CDR3 is TGTGCCAGCCGGGTCGGGAGAATGGCAGATACGCAGTATTTT.

The V call is TRBV27, the J call TRBJ2-7; 8 bases are a match to TRBD2. The CDR3 sequence is 13 residues long. Germline CDR1 is MNHEY and CDR2 is SMNVEV (reference sequence). The J segment lost 9 bases and the V segment lost 2 bases, leaving 6 bases of the junction unmatched. This CDR3 is CASSLSGRNGQYF. The CDR3 DNA reads TGTGCCAGCAGTTTAAGCGGGAGAAACGGGCAGTACTTC.

This clone is a singleton in its sample. The CDR3 sequence is CASTRTETYEQYF. CDR3 in DNA: TGTGCCAGCACCCGAACTGAGACCTACGAGCAGTACTTC. The chain employs TRBV2 and TRBJ2-7; D unclear. Trimming cost V 7 bases and J 2 bases, with 12 bases left between them. The germline gives CDR1 SNHLY, CDR2 FYNNEI. The CDR3 has 13 amino acids.

This chain links TRBV6-5 with TRBJ1-5; D uncertain. Trimming took 2 bases from V and 3 from J, leaving 11 bases between them. Germline CDR1 and CDR2: MNHEY and SVGAGI. This CDR3 contains 15 residues. CDR3 nucleotides: TGTGCCAGCAGTTACGAACTGAATCTCAATCAGCCCCAGCATTTT. Encoded protein: CASSYELNLNQPQHF.

The V and J genes are TRBV19 and TRBJ1-1; D unclear. V lost 5 bases to trimming and J lost 0 bases, with 10 bases between them. Germline V CDR1 and CDR2: LNHDA, SQIVND (reference sequence). The length of the CDR3 is 14 residues. The CDR3 region has the DNA TGTGCCAGTAGTTACAACAGCCTGAACACTGAAGCTTTCTTT. This codes for CASSYNSLNTEAFF.

The V gene is TRBV6-1, the J gene TRBJ2-6, with 7 bases that match TRBD1. The CDR3 spans 17 residues. The ends lost 6 bases at V and 0 bases at J; junction bases unmatched: 8. Germline V gene sequence: CDR1 MNHNS, CDR2 SASEGT. CDR3 amino acids: CASREQGPPSGANVLTF. The CDR3 nucleotides read TGTGCCAGCAGGGAACAGGGGCCTCCCTCTGGGGCCAACGTCCTGACTTTC.